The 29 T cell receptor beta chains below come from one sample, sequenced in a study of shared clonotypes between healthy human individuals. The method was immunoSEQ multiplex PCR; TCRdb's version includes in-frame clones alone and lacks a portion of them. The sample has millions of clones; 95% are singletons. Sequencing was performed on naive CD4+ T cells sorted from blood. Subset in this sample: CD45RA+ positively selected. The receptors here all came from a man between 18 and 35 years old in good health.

This chain's CDR3 is CASSSTGTGNHEQYF. CDR3 nucleotides: TGTGCCAGCAGCTCGACCGGGACAGGGAACCACGAGCAGTACTTC. J is TRBJ2-7 and V is TRBV6-1; 9 bases are a match to TRBD1. Trimming cost V 6 bases and J 5 bases; bases outside gene matches: 11. The CDR3 is 15 residues long. CDR1 and CDR2 (germline): MNHNS, SASEGT.

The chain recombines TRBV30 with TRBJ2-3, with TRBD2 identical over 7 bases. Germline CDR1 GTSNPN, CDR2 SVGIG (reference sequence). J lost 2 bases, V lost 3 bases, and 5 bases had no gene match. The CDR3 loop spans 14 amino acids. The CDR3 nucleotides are TGTGCCTGGAGCGGCGGGGGTTTCACAGATACGCAGTATTTT. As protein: CAWSGGGFTDTQYF. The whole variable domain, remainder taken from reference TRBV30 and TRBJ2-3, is SQTIHQWPATLVQPVGSPLSLECTVEGTSNPNLYWYRQAAGRGLQLLFYSVGIGQISSEVPQNLSASRPQDRQFILSSKKLLLSDSGFYLCAWSGGGFTDTQYFGPGTRLTVL.

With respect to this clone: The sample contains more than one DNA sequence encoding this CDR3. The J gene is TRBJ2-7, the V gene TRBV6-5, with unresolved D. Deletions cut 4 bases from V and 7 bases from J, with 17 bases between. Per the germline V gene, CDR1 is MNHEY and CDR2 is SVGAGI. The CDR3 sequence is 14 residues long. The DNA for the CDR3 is TGTGCCAGCAGTTGGTCGACCGGATTCTATGAGCAGTACTTC. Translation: CASSWSTGFYEQYF.

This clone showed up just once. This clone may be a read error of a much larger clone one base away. CDR3: CASSQALDRFANYGYAF. The CDR3 DNA follows: TGCGCCAGCAGCCAAGCCCTGGACAGGTTCGCTAACTATGGCTACGCCTTC. This chain connects TRBV4-3 to TRBJ1-2; 7 bases fit TRBD1. Per germline, CDR1 LGHNA and CDR2 YSLEER. This CDR3 region has 17 residues.

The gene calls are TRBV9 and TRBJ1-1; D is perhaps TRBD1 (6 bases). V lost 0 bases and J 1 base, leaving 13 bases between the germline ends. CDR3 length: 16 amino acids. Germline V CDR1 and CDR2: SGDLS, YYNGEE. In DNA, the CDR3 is TGTGCCAGCAGCGTAGTCACAGGGTTGGGGAACACTGAAGCTTTCTTT. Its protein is CASSVVTGLGNTEAFF. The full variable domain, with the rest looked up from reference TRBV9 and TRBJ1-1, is DSGVTQTPKHLITATGQRVTLRCSPRSGDLSVYWYQQSLDQGLQFLIQYYNGEERAKGNILERFSAQQFPDLHSELNLSSLELGDSALYFCASSVVTGLGNTEAFFGQGTRLTVV.

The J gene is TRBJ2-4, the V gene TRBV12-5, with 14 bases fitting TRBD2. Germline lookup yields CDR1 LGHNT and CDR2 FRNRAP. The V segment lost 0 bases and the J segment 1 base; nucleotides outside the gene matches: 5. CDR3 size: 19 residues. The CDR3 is CASGLVLGTSGGAKNIQYF. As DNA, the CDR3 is TGTGCTAGTGGTTTGGTACTTGGGACTAGCGGGGGCGCCAAAAACATTCAGTACTTC. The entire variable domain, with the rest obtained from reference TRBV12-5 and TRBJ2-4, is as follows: DARVTQTPRHKVTEMGQEVTMRCQPILGHNTVFWYRQTMMQGLELLAYFRNRAPLDDSGMPKDRFSAEMPDATLATLKIQPSEPRDSAVYFCASGLVLGTSGGAKNIQYFGAGTRLSVL.

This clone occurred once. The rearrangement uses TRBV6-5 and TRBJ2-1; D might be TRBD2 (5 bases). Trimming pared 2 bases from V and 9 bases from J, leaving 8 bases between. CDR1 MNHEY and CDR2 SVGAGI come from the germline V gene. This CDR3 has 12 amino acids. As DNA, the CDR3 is TGTGCCAGCAGTTACGGAGGAATTGAGCAGTTCTTC. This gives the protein CASSYGGIEQFF.

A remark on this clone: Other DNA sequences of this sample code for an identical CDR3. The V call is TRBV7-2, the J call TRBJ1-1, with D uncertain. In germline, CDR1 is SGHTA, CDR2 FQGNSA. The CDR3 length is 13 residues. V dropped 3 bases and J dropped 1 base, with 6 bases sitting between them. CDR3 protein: CASSLGSNTEAFF. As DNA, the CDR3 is TGTGCCAGCAGCTTGGGCTCGAACACTGAAGCTTTCTTT.

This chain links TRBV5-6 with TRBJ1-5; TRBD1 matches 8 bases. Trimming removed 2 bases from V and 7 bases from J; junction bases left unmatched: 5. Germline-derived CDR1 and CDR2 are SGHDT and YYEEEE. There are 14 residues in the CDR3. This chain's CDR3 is CASSFWDRLQPQHF. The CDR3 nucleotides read TGTGCCAGCAGCTTTTGGGACAGGTTGCAGCCCCAGCATTTT.

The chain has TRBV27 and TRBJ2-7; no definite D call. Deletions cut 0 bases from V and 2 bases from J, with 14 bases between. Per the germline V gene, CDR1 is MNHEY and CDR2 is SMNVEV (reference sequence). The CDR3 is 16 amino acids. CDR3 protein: CASSLSPVAQTYEQYF. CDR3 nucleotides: TGTGCCAGCAGTTTATCCCCCGTAGCCCAGACCTACGAGCAGTACTTC.

This CDR3 reads CASTSLAGSAYEQYF. The CDR3 DNA sequence: TGTGCCAGCACTTCCCTAGCGGGGTCCGCCTACGAGCAGTACTTC. The rearrangement joins TRBV6-5 to TRBJ2-7; 9 bases align to TRBD2. There are 15 residues in the CDR3. Germline V gives CDR1 MNHEY, CDR2 SVGAGI. V dropped 7 bases and J dropped 2; count of bases not matched to a gene: 9.

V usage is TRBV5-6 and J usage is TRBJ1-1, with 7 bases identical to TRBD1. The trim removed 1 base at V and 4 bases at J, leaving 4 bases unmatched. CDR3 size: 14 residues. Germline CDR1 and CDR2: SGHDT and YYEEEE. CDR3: CASSLYDRVTEAFF. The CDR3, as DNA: TGTGCCAGCAGCTTGTACGACAGGGTCACTGAAGCTTTCTTT.

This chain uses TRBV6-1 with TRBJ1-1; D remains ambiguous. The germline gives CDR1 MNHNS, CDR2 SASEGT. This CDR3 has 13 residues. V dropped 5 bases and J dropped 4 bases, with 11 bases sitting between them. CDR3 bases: TGTGCCAGCAGTTCCGAGTTTTTCACTGAAGCTTTCTTT. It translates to CASSSEFFTEAFF.

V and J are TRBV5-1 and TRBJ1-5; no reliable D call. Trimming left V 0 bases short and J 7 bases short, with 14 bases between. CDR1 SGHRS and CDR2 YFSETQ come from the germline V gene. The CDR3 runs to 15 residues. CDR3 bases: TGCGCCAGCAGCTTGGACAGCTCAACGGGGCAGCCCCAGCATTTT. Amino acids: CASSLDSSTGQPQHF.

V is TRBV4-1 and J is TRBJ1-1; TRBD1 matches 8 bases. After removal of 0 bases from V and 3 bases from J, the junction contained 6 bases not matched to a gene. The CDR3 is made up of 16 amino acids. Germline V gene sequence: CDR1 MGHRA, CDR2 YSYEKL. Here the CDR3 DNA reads TGCGCCAGCAGCCAAGATCAGGGGGCGAGGTACACTGAAGCTTTCTTT. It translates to CASSQDQGARYTEAFF.

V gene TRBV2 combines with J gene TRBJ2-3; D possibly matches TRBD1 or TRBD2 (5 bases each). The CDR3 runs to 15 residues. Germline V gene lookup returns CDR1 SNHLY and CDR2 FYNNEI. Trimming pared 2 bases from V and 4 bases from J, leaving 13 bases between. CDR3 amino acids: CASSERDPWADTQYF. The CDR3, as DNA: TGTGCCAGCAGTGAAAGGGACCCCTGGGCAGATACGCAGTATTTT. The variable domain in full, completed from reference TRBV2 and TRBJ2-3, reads EPEVTQTPSHQVTQMGQEVILRCVPISNHLYFYWYRQILGQKVEFLVSFYNNEISEKSEIFDDQFSVERPDGSNFTLKIRSTKLEDSAMYFCASSERDPWADTQYFGPGTRLTVL.

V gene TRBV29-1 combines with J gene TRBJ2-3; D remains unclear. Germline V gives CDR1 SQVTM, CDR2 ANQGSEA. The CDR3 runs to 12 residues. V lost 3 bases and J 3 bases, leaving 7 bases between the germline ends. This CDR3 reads CSVEVRTDTQYF. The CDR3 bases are TGCAGCGTTGAGGTCAGGACAGATACGCAGTATTTT.

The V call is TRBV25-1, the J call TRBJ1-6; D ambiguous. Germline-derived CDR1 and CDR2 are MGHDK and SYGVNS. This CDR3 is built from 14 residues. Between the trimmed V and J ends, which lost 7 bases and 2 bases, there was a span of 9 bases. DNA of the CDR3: TGTGCCAGCACGACGGATCCCTATAATTCACCCCTCCACTTT. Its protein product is CASTTDPYNSPLHF.

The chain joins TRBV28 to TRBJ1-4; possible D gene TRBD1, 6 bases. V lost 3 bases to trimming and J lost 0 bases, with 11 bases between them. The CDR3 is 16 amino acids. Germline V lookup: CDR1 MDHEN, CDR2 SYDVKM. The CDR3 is CASSFDRNATNEKLFF. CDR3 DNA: TGTGCCAGCAGTTTCGACAGGAATGCAACTAATGAAAAACTGTTTTTT.

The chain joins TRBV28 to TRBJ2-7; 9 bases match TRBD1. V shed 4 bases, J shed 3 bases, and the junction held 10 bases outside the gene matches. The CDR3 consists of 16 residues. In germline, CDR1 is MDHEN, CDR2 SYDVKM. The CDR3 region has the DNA TGTGCCAGCAGTTCAACAGGGGGCCCAGGTGTCTACGAGCAGTACTTC. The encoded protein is CASSSTGGPGVYEQYF. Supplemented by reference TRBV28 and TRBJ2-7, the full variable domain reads DVKVTQSSRYLVKRTGEKVFLECVQDMDHENMFWYRQDPGLGLRLIYFSYDVKMKEKGDIPEGYSVSREKKERFSLILESASTNQTSMYLCASSSTGGPGVYEQYFGPGTRLTVT.

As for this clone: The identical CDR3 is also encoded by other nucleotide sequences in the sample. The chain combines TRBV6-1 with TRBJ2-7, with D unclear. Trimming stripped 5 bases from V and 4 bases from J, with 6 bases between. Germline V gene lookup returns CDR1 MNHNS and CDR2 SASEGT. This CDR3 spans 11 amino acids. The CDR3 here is CASSLGYEQYF. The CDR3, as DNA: TGTGCCAGCAGTCTTGGGTACGAGCAGTACTTC.

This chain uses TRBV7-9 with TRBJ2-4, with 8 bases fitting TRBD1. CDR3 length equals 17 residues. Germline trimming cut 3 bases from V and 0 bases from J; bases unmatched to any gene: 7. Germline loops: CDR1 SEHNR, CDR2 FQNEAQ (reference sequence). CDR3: CASSLGQANIAKNIQYF. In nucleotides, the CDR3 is TGTGCCAGCAGCTTGGGACAGGCGAATATAGCCAAAAACATTCAGTACTTC.

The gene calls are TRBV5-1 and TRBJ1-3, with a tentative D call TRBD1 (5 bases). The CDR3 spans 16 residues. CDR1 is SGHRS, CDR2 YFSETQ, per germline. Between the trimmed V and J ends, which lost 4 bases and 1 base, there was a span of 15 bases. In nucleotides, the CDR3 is TGCGCCAGCAGCCCCCAGGGCCCTACTTCTGGAAACACCATATATTTT. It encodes CASSPQGPTSGNTIYF.

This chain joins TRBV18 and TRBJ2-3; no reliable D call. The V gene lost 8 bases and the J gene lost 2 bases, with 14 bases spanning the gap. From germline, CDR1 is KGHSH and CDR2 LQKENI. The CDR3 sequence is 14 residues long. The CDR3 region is CASPKSGPTDTQYF. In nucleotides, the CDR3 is TGTGCCAGCCCCAAGTCAGGTCCCACAGATACGCAGTATTTT. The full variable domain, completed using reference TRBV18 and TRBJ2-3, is NAGVMQNPRHLVRRRGQEARLRCSPMKGHSHVYWYRQLPEEGLKFMVYLQKENIIDESGMPKERFSAEFPKEGPSILRIQQVVRGDSAAYFCASPKSGPTDTQYFGPGTRLTVL.

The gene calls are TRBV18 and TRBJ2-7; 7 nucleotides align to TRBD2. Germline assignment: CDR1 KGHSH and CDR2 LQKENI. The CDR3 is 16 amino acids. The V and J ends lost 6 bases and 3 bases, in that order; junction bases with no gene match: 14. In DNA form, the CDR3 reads TGTGCCAGCTCTACCTTAGCGATGGGAGGGATCTACGAGCAGTACTTC. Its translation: CASSTLAMGGIYEQYF.

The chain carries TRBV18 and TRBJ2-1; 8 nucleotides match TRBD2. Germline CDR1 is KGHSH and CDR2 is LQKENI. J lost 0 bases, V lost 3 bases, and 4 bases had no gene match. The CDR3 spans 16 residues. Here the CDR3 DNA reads TGTGCCAGCTCACCTAGCGGGACTAACTCCTACAATGAGCAGTTCTTC. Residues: CASSPSGTNSYNEQFF.

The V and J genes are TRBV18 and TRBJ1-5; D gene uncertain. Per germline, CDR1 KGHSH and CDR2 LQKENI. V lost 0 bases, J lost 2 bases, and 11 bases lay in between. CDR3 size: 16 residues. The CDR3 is CASSPPNLVGNQPQHF. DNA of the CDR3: TGTGCCAGCTCACCACCGAATCTGGTAGGCAATCAGCCCCAGCATTTT.

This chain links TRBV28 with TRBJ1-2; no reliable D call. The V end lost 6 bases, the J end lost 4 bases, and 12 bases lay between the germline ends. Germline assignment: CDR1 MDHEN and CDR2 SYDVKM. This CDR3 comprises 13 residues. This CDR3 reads CASRPSGSYGYTF. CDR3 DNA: TGTGCCAGCAGGCCGAGCGGGAGCTATGGCTACACCTTC.

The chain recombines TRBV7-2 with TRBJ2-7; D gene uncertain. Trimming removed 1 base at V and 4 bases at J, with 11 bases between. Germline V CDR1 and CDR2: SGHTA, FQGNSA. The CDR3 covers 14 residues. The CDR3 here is CASSLDRWTYEQYF. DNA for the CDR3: TGTGCCAGCAGCTTAGATCGATGGACGTACGAGCAGTACTTC.